This T cell receptor (beta chain) is drawn from a study of beta chain features in type 1 diabetes. General study results and limits: All four CD4+ subsets from Type 1 diabetes patients carried moderately but significantly shorter TCRB CDR3s.

As to this clone: No antigen is known for it.

Reverse transcription of all isolated RNA meant that expressed TCRB transcripts were sequenced. Libraries were prepared by immunoSEQ multiplex PCR; TCRdb keeps only in-frame clonotypes and omits some of them. Here the sample spans 300,000 to 400,000 clones, approximately 10% being singletons. Germline lookup yields CDR1 GTSNPN and CDR2 SVGIG (reference sequence). The CDR3 totals 15 residues. V trimming: 0 bases; J trimming: 5 bases; junction bases outside the gene matches: 6. The sequencing sample was made of central memory CD4+ T cells from blood. The origin of this receptor is a young man with type 1 diabetes. The rearrangement uses TRBV30 and TRBJ2-5, with 10 bases aligning to TRBD1. CDR3 protein: CAWSVGQGVGETQYF. CDR3 nucleotides: TGTGCCTGGAGTGTAGGACAGGGGGTTGGGGAGACCCAGTACTTC. Variable domain in full (rest from reference TRBV30 and TRBJ2-5): SQTIHQWPATLVQPVGSPLSLECTVEGTSNPNLYWYRQAAGRGLQLLFYSVGIGQISSEVPQNLSASRPQDRQFILSSKKLLLSDSGFYLCAWSVGQGVGETQYFGPGTRLLVL.